The entry that follows covers one T cell receptor (beta chain) sequence. This entry comes from a study of T cells expressing NK-cell markers. Whole-study context: The study sequenced eight donors, seven HCMV-seropositive and one seronegative.

Each CDR3 protein gets one entry in TCRdb, which reprocessed the 5' RACE reads and gives no DNA. The table for this sample gives about 380,000 distinct CDR3 sequences. The CDR3 consists of 12 residues. V and J are TRBV12-3 or TRBV12-4 and TRBJ2-7; TCRdb lists TRBD1, though no DNA is available to test this call. The TCR originated in a man aged 18-69 years in good health. The specimen sequenced was blood T cells: a sorted CD56 or NKG2C T cell subset, CD4+ or CD8+ T cells, or bulk PBMC T cells (not recorded which). This chain's CDR3 is CASNRGRDEQYF.